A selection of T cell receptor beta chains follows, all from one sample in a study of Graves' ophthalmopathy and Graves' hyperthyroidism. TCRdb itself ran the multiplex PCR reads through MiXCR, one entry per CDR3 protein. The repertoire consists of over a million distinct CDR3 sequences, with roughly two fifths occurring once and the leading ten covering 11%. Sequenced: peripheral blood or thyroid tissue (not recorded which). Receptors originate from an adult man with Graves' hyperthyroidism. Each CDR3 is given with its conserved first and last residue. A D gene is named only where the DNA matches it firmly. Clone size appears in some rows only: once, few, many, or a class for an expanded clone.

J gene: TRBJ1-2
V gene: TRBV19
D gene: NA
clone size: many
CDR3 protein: CASANPTNYGYTF
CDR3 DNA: TGTGCCAGCGCGAACCCCACGAACTATGGCTACACCTTC

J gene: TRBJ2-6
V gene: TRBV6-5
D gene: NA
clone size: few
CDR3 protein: CASMPRVSGANVLTF
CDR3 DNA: TGTGCCAGCATGCCTAGGGTATCTGGGGCCAACGTCCTGACTTTC

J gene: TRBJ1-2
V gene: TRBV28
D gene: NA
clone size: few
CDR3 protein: CASRAYRIDGYTF
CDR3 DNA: TGTGCCAGCAGGGCATACAGGATCGATGGCTACACCTTC

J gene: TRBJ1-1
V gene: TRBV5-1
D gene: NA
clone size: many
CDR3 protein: CASSETTGSEAFF
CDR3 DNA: TGCGCCAGCAGCGAGACCACAGGGTCGGAAGCTTTCTTT

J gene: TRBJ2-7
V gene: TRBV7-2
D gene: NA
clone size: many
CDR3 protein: CASSSEGHYEQYF
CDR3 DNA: TGTGCCAGCAGTTCAGAGGGACACTACGAGCAGTACTTC

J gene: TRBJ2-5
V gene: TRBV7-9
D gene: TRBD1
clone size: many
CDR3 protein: CASSLGSGTASRETQYF
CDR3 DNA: TGTGCCAGCAGCTTAGGTTCCGGGACAGCCTCGAGGGAGACCCAGTACTTC

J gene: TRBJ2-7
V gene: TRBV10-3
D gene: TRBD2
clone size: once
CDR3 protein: CASGSLAGAYEQYF
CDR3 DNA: TGTGCCAGCGGCTCACTAGCGGGAGCCTACGAGCAGTACTTC

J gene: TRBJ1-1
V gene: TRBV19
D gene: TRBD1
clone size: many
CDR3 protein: CASSGRTGGNTEAFF
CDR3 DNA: TGTGCCAGTAGTGGCCGGACAGGGGGGAACACTGAAGCTTTCTTT

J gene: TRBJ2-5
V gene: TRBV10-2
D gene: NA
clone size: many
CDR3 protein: CASSAPDQFRETQYF
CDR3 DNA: TGCGCCAGCAGTGCTCCCGACCAGTTCCGGGAGACCCAGTACTTC

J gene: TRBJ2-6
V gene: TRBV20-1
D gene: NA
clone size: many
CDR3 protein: CSAAPGSGANVLTF
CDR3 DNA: TGCAGTGCGGCTCCGGGGAGCGGGGCCAACGTCCTGACTTTC

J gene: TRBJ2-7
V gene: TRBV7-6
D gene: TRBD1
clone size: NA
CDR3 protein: CASSLLGTGEQYF
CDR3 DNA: TGTGCCAGCAGCTTACTGGGGACAGGCGAGCAGTACTTC

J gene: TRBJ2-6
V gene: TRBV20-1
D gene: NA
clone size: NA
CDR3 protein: CSAPRRAGANVLTF
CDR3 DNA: TGCAGTGCGCCCCGAAGGGCTGGGGCCAACGTCCTGACTTTC

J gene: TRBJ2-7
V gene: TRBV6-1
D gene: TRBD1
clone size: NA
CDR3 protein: CASSVFGQVLDEQYF
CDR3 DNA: TGTGCCAGCAGTGTCTTCGGACAGGTTCTCGACGAGCAGTACTTC

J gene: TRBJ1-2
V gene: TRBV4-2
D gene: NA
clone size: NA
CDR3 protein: CASSKRGTNYGYTF
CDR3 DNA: TGTGCCAGCAGCAAGAGAGGGACTAACTATGGCTACACCTTC

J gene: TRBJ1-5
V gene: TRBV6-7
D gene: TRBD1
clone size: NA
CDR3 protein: CASSYRTLPRAGGASVEDQPQHF
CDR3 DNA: TGTGCCAGCAGTTACCGAACCCTCCCTCGGGCAGGGGGCGCGTCAGTGGAGGATCAGCCCCAGCATTTT

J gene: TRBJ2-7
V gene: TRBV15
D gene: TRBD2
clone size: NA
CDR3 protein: CATSTRLSGRYEQYF
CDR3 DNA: TGTGCCACCAGCACACGACTTAGCGGGAGGTACGAGCAGTACTTC

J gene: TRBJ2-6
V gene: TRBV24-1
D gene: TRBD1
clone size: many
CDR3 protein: CATSEGQGNPGANVLTF
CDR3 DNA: TGTGCCACCAGTGAGGGACAGGGGAACCCTGGGGCCAACGTCCTGACTTTC

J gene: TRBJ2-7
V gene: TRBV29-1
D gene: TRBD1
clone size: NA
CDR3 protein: CSVAAGGFYEQYF
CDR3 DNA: TGCAGCGTTGCGGCAGGGGGATTCTACGAGCAGTACTTC

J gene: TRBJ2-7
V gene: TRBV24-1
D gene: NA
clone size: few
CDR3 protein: CATSVGSSYEQYF
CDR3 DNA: TGTGCCACCAGTGTTGGGAGCTCCTACGAGCAGTACTTC

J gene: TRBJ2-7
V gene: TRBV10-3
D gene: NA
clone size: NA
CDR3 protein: CASSNPPLSEQYF
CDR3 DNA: TGTGCCAGCAGTAATCCCCCACTCTCGGAGCAGTACTTC

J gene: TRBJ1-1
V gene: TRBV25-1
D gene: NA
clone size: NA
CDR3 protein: CASSEVDSMNTEAFF
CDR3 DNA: TGTGCCAGCAGTGAAGTAGATTCGATGAACACTGAAGCTTTCTTT

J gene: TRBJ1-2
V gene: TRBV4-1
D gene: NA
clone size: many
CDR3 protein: CASSQVGTPIASF
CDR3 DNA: TGCGCCAGCAGCCAAGTCGGCACGCCGATCGCCTCCTTC

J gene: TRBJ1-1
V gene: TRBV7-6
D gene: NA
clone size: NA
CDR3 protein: CASAPRGTEAFF
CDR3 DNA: TGTGCCAGCGCCCCCCGAGGGACTGAAGCTTTCTTT

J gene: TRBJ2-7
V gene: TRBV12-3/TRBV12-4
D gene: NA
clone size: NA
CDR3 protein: CASSFIRGSEHYF
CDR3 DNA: TGTGCCAGCAGTTTTATTCGGGGCTCCGAGCACTACTTC

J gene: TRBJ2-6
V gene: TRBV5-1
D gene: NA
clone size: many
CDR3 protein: CASSLNFIGANVLTF
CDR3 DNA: TGCGCCAGCAGCTTGAACTTCATTGGGGCCAACGTCCTGACTTTC

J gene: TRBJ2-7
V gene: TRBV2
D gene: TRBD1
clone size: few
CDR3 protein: CASSSPRQGVNEQYF
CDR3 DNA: TGTGCCAGCAGCAGCCCGAGACAGGGGGTTAACGAGCAGTACTTC

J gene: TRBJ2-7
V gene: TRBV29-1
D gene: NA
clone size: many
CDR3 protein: CSVYGDSYEQYF
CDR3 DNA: TGCAGCGTCTACGGTGATTCCTACGAGCAGTACTTC

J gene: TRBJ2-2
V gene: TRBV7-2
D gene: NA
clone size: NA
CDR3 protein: CASTPSGWSGELFF
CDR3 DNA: TGTGCCAGCACGCCGTCAGGGTGGTCCGGGGAGCTGTTTTTT

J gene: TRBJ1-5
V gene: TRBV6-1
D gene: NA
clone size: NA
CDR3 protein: CASSESYSNQPQHF
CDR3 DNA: TGTGCCAGCAGTGAGAGTTATAGCAATCAGCCCCAGCATTTT

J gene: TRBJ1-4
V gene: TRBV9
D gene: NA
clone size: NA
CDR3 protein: CASSVGGGGSNEKLFF
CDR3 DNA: TGTGCCAGCAGCGTAGGAGGCGGCGGTAGTAATGAAAAACTGTTTTTT

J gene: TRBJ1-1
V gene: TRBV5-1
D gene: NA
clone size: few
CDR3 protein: CASSLGQSSMNTEAFF
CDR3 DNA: TGCGCCAGCAGCTTGGGACAGTCGTCGATGAACACTGAAGCTTTCTTT

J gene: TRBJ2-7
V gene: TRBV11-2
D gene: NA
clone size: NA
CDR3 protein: CAGSLLGWQREQYF
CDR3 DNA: TGTGCCGGCAGCTTATTGGGTTGGCAACGAGAGCAGTACTTC

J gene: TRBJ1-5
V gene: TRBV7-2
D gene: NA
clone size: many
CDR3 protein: CASSSNWRQPQHF
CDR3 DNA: TGTGCCAGCAGCTCCAATTGGAGACAGCCCCAGCATTTT

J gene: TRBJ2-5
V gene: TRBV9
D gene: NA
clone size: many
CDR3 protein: CASSVLGTSQETQYF
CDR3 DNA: TGTGCCAGCAGCGTCCTTGGGACATCCCAAGAGACCCAGTACTTC

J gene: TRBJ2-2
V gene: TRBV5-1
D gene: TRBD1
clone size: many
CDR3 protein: CASRQPGQGAMRELFF
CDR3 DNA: TGCGCCAGCAGGCAACCGGGACAGGGGGCGATGAGGGAGCTGTTTTTT

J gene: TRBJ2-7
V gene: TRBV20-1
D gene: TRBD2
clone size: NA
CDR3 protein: CSAPEPGLAGWAYEQYF
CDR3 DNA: TGCAGTGCGCCAGAACCGGGACTAGCGGGCTGGGCCTACGAGCAGTACTTC

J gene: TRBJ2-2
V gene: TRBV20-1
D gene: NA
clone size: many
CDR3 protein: CSAPEGNTGELFF
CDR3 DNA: TGCAGTGCTCCCGAGGGAAACACCGGGGAGCTGTTTTTT

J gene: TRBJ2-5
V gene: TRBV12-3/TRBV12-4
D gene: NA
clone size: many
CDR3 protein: CASSFFGGGETQYF
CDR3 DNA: TGTGCCAGCAGTTTTTTCGGGGGCGGGGAGACCCAGTACTTC

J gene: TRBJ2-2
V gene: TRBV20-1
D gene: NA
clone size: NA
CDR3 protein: CSVRRQTNTGELFF
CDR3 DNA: TGCAGTGTTAGACGGCAGACGAACACCGGGGAGCTGTTTTTT

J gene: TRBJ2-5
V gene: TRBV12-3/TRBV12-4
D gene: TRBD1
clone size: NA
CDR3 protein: CASSFRGQGGTQYF
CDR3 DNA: TGTGCCAGCAGTTTTCGGGGACAGGGGGGGACCCAGTACTTC

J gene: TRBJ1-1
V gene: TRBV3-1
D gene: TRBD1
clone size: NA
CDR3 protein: CASSTTGGFEAFF
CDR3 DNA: TGTGCCAGCAGTACCACAGGGGGCTTTGAAGCTTTCTTT

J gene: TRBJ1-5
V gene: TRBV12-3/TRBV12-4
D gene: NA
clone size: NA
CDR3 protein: CASSLGLGRQPQHF
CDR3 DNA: TGTGCCAGCAGTCTGGGACTGGGAAGACAGCCCCAGCATTTT

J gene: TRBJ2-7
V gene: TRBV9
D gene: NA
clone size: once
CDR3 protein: CASSFGSFAYEQYF
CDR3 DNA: TGTGCCAGCAGCTTCGGCTCGTTCGCCTACGAGCAGTACTTC

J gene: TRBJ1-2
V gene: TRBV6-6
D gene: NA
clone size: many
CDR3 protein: CASTDFRDLPYGYTF
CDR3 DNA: TGTGCCAGCACCGACTTCCGGGATCTTCCGTATGGCTACACCTTC

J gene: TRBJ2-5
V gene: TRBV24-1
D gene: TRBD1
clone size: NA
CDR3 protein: CATGGSHSETQYF
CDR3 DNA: TGTGCGACAGGGGGCTCGCACTCAGAGACCCAGTACTTC

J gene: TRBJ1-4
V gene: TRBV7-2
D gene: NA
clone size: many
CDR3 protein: CASSLAVTDEKLFF
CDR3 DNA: TGTGCCAGCAGCTTAGCGGTGACAGACGAAAAACTGTTTTTT

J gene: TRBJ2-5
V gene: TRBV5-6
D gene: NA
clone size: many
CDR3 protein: CASSSIAWGETTQYF
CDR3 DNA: TGTGCCAGCAGCTCGATAGCGTGGGGGGAGACAACCCAGTACTTC

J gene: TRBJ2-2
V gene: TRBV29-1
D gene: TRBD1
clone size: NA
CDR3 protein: CSVLTTGRGYTGELFF
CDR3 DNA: TGCAGCGTTCTAACGACAGGGAGAGGCTACACCGGGGAGCTGTTTTTT

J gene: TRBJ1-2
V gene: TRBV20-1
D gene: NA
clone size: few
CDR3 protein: CSAPVLAPYGYTF
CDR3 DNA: TGCAGTGCCCCCGTTCTGGCCCCCTATGGCTACACCTTC

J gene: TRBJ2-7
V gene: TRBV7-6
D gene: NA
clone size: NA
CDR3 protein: CASSLDGRPFEQYF
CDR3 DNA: TGTGCCAGCAGCTTGGATGGACGGCCTTTCGAGCAGTACTTC